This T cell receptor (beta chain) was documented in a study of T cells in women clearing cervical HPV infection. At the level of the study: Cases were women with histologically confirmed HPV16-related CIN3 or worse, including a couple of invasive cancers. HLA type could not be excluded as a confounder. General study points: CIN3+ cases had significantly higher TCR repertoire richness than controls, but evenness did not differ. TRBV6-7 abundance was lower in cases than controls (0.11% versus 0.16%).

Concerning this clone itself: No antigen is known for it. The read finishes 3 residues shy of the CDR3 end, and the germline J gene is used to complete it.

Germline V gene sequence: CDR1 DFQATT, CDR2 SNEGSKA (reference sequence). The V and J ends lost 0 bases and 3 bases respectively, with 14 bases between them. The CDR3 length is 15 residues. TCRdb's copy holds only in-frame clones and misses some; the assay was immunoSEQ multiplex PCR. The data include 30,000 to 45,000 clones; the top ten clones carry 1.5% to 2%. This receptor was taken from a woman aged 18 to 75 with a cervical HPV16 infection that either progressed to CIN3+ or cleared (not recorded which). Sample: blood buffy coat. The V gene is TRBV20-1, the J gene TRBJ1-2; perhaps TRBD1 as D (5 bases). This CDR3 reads CSARDWIGAYYGYTF. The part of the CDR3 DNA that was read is TGCAGTGCTAGAGATTGGATAGGGGCCTACTATGGC.